This T cell receptor (beta chain) was obtained from a study of blood T cells in healthy people across ages. Worth noting for this clonotype: Its antigen is not known.

The germline V gene has CDR1 DFQATT and CDR2 SNEGSKA (reference sequence). Trimming pared 3 bases from V and 0 bases from J, leaving 8 bases between. This CDR3 region has 13 residues. The authors ran a second PCR of about 7 to 12 cycles using a sample-barcoded 5' primer and a J-beta primer mix. TCRdb recomputed calls from the 5' RACE reads with MiXCR, one row per CDR3 protein. Of some 760,000 distinct CDR3 sequences listed, 20% to 30% were seen once; the top ten hold 9.4%. Whole-study findings and limits: A greater number of naive CD4+ cells and higher diversity distinguished long-lived donors from aged donors.

This sample also appeared in a second study, on T cells of mothers and their children.

The TCR was taken from a boy under 18 in good health. This sequence joins TRBV20-1 and TRBJ2-5; D call uncertain. The specimen was blood. The CDR3, as DNA: TGCAGTGCTAGTGACTCGTACCAAGAGACCCAGTACTTC. It translates to CSASDSYQETQYF.